The 3 T cell receptor beta chains reported below all come from one sample, sequenced in a study of cytomegalovirus exposure and HLA in healthy donors. Researchers ran the PCR with 60 Vbeta and 13 Jbeta primers. The assay was immunoSEQ multiplex PCR, and TCRdb's table has in-frame clones only and misses some. The table shows over 75,000 clones, with roughly 80% occurring only once. Sequencing used PBMCs. All receptors derive from a man aged 40-49 years in good health and CMV-seropositive.

J is TRBJ2-1 and V is TRBV7-6; 12 bases align to TRBD2. Germline CDR1 SGHVS, CDR2 FNYEAQ. J gave up 8 bases and V 3 bases, and 5 bases lay outside the gene matches. The CDR3 covers 15 residues. The CDR3 region is CASSLSSGGADEQFF. The CDR3 DNA is TGTGCCAGCAGCTTGTCTAGCGGGGGGGCGGATGAGCAGTTCTTC.

Points on this clone: Compared with germline, one end of the junction differs, possibly owing to a read error. The gene calls are TRBV19 and TRBJ1-2; D unresolved. This CDR3 region has 12 residues. The germline gives CDR1 LNHDA, CDR2 SQIVND (reference sequence). CDR3 in amino acids: CASSIVNFGYTF. The CDR3, as DNA: TGTGCCAGTAGTATAGTGAACTTTGGCTACACCTTC.

As for this clone: This CDR3 is also generated by other DNA sequences in the sample. The chain couples TRBV5-4 to TRBJ2-5, with D possibly being TRBD1 (5 bases). CDR3 length: 14 residues. Germline V gives CDR1 SGHNT, CDR2 YYREEE (reference sequence). Trimming removed 0 bases at V and 2 bases at J, with 8 bases between. The CDR3 coding sequence is TGTGCCAGCAGCTTGGGGGGCACTCAAGAGACCCAGTACTTC. This sequence encodes CASSLGGTQETQYF.